This T cell receptor beta chain originates from a study of blood T cell repertoires in COVID-19. Study overall: Sites across the United States, Italy and Spain contributed samples from acute and convalescent COVID-19. In each case, the material was cDNA or gDNA derived from T cells, B-cell-depleted T cells, or PBMCs.

V gave up 7 bases and J gave up 3 bases, with 20 bases separating them. The CDR3 is 17 residues long. Looked up from germline, CDR1 is SGDLS and CDR2 is YYNGEE. Authors' methods: Estimation of nucleated cell counts relied on the amplification of reference gene primers. TCRdb's copy holds only in-frame clones and misses some; the assay was immunoSEQ multiplex PCR. That table furnishes V, J and clone size, whereas the DNA furnished D and trimming. The sample has around 300,000 clones; approximately 90% are singletons. The TCR sequence derives from a woman in her 50s with active or convalescent COVID-19. This chain links TRBV9 with TRBJ1-6; possibly TRBD1 for D (5 bases). The sequencing input was peripheral blood. CDR3 region: CASGDNEGVGYNSPLHF. CDR3 nucleotides: TGTGCCAGCGGAGATAATGAAGGGGTGGGCTATAATTCACCCCTCCACTTT.